These 23 T cell receptor beta chains were all obtained from the same sample, sequenced in a study of T cells in women clearing cervical HPV infection. Measured with immunoSEQ multiplex PCR; TCRdb has only the in-frame clones, and not every one. The sample includes under 20,000 clones. Source material: blood buffy coat. These TCRs come from a woman aged 18-70 years with a cervical HPV16 infection that either progressed to CIN3+ or cleared (not recorded which).

The CDR3 bases that were read are TGCGCCAGCAACCCTGCTAAAACTAGCGGGGGGACGCACTCTGGGGCCAACGTC. Translated: CASNPAKTSGGTHSGANV. The whole CDR3 sequence reads CASNPAKTSGGTHSGANVLTF. This chain connects TRBV5-1 to TRBJ2-6; 12 nucleotides align to TRBD2. The read stops 3 residues short of the end of the CDR3; the missing end is completed from the germline J gene. The J segment lost 0 bases and the V segment lost 6 bases, leaving 16 bases of the junction unmatched. Germline-derived CDR1 and CDR2 are SGHRS and YFSETQ. The CDR3 runs to 21 residues.

A remark on this clone: The read falls 3 residues short of the CDR3 end, and the missing part is taken from the germline J gene. The chain links TRBV29-1 to TRBJ1-5, with 7 bases that match TRBD1. This CDR3 spans 13 amino acids. V was pared by 3 bases and J by 7 bases, with 6 bases of the junction left unmatched. The germline gives CDR1 SQVTM, CDR2 ANQGSEA. This chain's CDR3 is CSVEQGVGQPQHF. CDR3 DNA (partial): TGCAGCGTTGAGCAGGGGGTGGGACAGCCC.

Of note for this clone: The read falls 3 residues short of the CDR3 end, and the missing part is taken from the germline J gene. The V call is TRBV29-1, the J call TRBJ1-4, with a weak D call TRBD1 (6 bases). The V end was cut by 8 bases, the J end by 5 bases, with 15 bases between. The germline CDR1 and CDR2 sequences are SQVTM and ANQGSEA. The CDR3 totals 13 residues. CDR3 loop: CSILQGKNEKLFF. The sequenced CDR3 bases are TGCAGCATATTACAGGGAAAGAATGAAAAA.

About this clone itself: Compared with germline, one end of the junction differs, possibly owing to a read error. Read sequence stops 3 residues before the CDR3 end, and the germline J gene provides the missing end. Other DNA sequences within the sample encode an identical CDR3. J is TRBJ1-3 and V is TRBV30; 12 bases fit TRBD1. From germline, CDR1 is GTSNPN and CDR2 SVGIG (reference sequence). The CDR3 spans 16 residues. CDR3 amino acids: CAWRDRGQGARDTIYF. The covered CDR3 bases are TGTGCCTGGAGGGATCGGGGACAGGGGGCGCGGGACACT. The whole variable domain, filled in from reference TRBV30 and TRBJ1-3, reads SQTIHQWPATLVQPVGSPLSLECTVEGTSNPNLYWYRQAAGRGLQLLFYSVGIGQISSEVPQNLSASRPQDRQFILSSKKLLLSDSGFYLCAWRDRGQGARDTIYFGEGSWLTVV.

On this clone itself: Read coverage stops 3 residues before the CDR3 terminus; the germline J gene supplies the remainder. The rearrangement joins TRBV20-1 to TRBJ1-1; TRBD1 is a possible D gene (6 bases). CDR3 length: 12 residues. Per germline, CDR1 DFQATT and CDR2 SNEGSKA (reference sequence). Trimming removed 1 base at V and 7 bases at J, with 10 bases between. The CDR3 bases that were read are TGCAGTGCTAGAGCGGGGGGCTTTGAA. This translates into CSARAGGFE. The CDR3 as a whole reads CSARAGGFEAFF.

With regard to this clone: The read is 3 residues too short to cover the CDR3 end, so that end is filled in from the germline J gene. The genes are TRBV18 and TRBJ2-2, with no clear D. CDR1 is KGHSH, CDR2 LQKENI, per germline. V lost 2 bases and J 6 bases, leaving 4 bases between the germline ends. The CDR3 runs 12 residues. CDR3 amino acids: CASSPKAGELFF. CDR3 DNA, as far as it was read: TGTGCCAGCTCACCAAAGGCCGGGGAG. The variable domain in full, with the rest retrieved from reference TRBV18 and TRBJ2-2, is NAGVMQNPRHLVRRRGQEARLRCSPMKGHSHVYWYRQLPEEGLKFMVYLQKENIIDESGMPKERFSAEFPKEGPSILRIQQVVRGDSAAYFCASSPKAGELFFGEGSRLTVL.

About this clone itself: The read gets to within 3 residues of the CDR3 end, and the germline J gene fills in the rest. The same CDR3 is also encoded by other DNA sequences in this sample. V and J are TRBV20-1 and TRBJ1-5; possible D gene TRBD1, 5 bases. Per germline, CDR1 DFQATT and CDR2 SNEGSKA (reference sequence). The CDR3 is 15 residues long. V shed 1 base and J shed 3 bases, with 13 bases lying between them. The CDR3 sequence is CSARVDQGFNQPQHF. CDR3 bases read: TGCAGTGCTAGAGTCGATCAGGGCTTCAATCAGCCC.

CDR3 bases read: TGTGCCTGGAGTAAAACCCCCCCAACATCACCC. The encoded protein is CAWSKTPPTSP. The whole CDR3 protein reads CAWSKTPPTSPLHF. The J gene is TRBJ1-6, the V gene TRBV30; D is unclear. The read terminates 3 residues before the CDR3 end, so the remaining end is supplied by the germline J gene. V lost 2 bases to trimming and J lost 10 bases, with 15 bases between them. Per the germline V gene, CDR1 is GTSNPN and CDR2 is SVGIG (reference sequence). The CDR3 is 14 amino acids.

Incomplete CDR3 DNA: TGCAGTGCTAGATGGACTAGCGGGGACACAGATACG. This sequence encodes CSARWTSGDTDT. The full CDR3 protein reads CSARWTSGDTDTQYF. The rearrangement joins TRBV20-1 to TRBJ2-3, with 12 bases lining up with TRBD2. From the germline J gene comes the end of the CDR3, since the read stops 3 residues before it. The germline V gene has CDR1 DFQATT and CDR2 SNEGSKA (reference sequence). This CDR3 comprises 15 residues. V lost 2 bases, J lost 2 bases, and 2 bases stayed unmatched.

CDR3 residues: CSARPGSGNTIYF. Partial CDR3 DNA: TGCAGTGCGAGACCAGGGTCAGGAAACACC. The chain recombines TRBV20-1 with TRBJ1-3; D is perhaps TRBD1 (5 bases). The read comes to an end 3 residues before the CDR3 does, leaving the germline J gene to fill in the end. Trimming removed 6 bases from V and 4 bases from J, with 13 bases in between. The CDR3 consists of 13 residues. Germline V lookup: CDR1 DFQATT, CDR2 SNEGSKA (reference sequence).

About this clone: Read sequence stops 3 residues before the CDR3 end, and the germline J gene provides the missing end. The genes are TRBV20-1 and TRBJ2-3; 9 bases are a match to TRBD2. J lost 8 bases, V lost 7 bases, and 10 bases had no gene match. The V gene's germline CDR1 is DFQATT and CDR2 SNEGSKA (reference sequence). CDR3 length: 13 residues. The CDR3 loop reads CSDAGGPVGTQYF. CDR3 DNA (partial): TGCAGTGACGCGGGGGGGCCGGTCGGTACG.

Comment on this clone: The sequenced fragment ends 3 residues before the CDR3 boundary, so the rest is inferred from the germline J gene. The chain is built from TRBV5-1 and TRBJ2-5; the match to TRBD1 covers 9 bases. Germline values: CDR1 SGHRS, CDR2 YFSETQ. The CDR3 has 16 residues. CDR3 residues: CASSLFRDRVTDTQYF. The part of the CDR3 DNA that was read is TGCGCCAGCAGCTTGTTCCGGGACAGGGTGACAGATACC.

On this clone: The read ends 3 residues before the CDR3 terminus; that terminus is restored from the germline J gene. The rearrangement uses TRBV15 and TRBJ2-3, with 14 bases that match TRBD2. This CDR3 has 18 amino acids. Trimming removed 2 bases from V and 0 bases from J; junction bases left unmatched: 4. Germline V gives CDR1 LNHNV, CDR2 YYDKDF (reference sequence). This CDR3 is CATSRPGTSGGSTDTQYF. CDR3 bases read: TGTGCCACCAGCAGACCAGGGACTAGCGGGGGAAGCACAGATACG.

On this clone itself: With the read ending 3 residues before the CDR3 end, the germline J gene is used to fill in that end. The J gene is TRBJ1-6, the V gene TRBV6-4; tentative D call: TRBD1 (5 bases). Trimming stripped 9 bases from V and 7 bases from J, with 10 bases between. The CDR3 is made up of 12 amino acids. Germline CDR1 is MRHNA and CDR2 is SNTAGT. The CDR3 DNA, read in part, is TGTGCCAGAGGGGTCGGGAATTCACCC. Protein sequence: CARGVGNSP. The CDR3, in full, reads CARGVGNSPLHF.

Remarks on this clone: The CDR3 goes on 3 residues after the read ends, and that part is filled in from the germline J gene. The chain is built from TRBV7-2 and TRBJ2-3, with a possible D match to TRBD1 (8 bases). This CDR3 region has 15 residues. Germline V gives CDR1 SGHTA, CDR2 FQGNSA. The DNA read from the CDR3 is TGTGCCAGCAGCCAACAGGGGGGGTTCGGACAGCCG. Residues: CASSQQGGFGQP. The entire CDR3 reads CASSQQGGFGQPQYF.

To note about this clone: The sequenced fragment ends 3 residues before the CDR3 boundary, so the rest is inferred from the germline J gene. The rearrangement joins TRBV20-1 to TRBJ1-2; TRBD1 aligns across 9 bases. Germline V CDR1 and CDR2: DFQATT, SNEGSKA (reference sequence). The CDR3 sequence is 16 residues long. Germline trimming cut 2 bases from V and 5 bases from J; bases unmatched to any gene: 12. The covered CDR3 bases are TGCAGTGCTAGAAGAGGCGGGACAGGGCAAAATTATGGC. Translating gives CSARRGGTGQNYG. The whole CDR3 protein is CSARRGGTGQNYGYTF.

To note about this clone: Sequencing ends 3 residues short of the CDR3 end; the germline J gene provides the rest. The chain carries TRBV2 and TRBJ2-5, with 9 bases that match TRBD1. The CDR3 extends over 15 amino acids. V was pared by 2 bases and J by 5 bases, with 6 bases of the junction left unmatched. CDR1 SNHLY and CDR2 FYNNEI come from the germline V gene. The CDR3 is CASSELTGTGETQYF. The CDR3 DNA, read in part, is TGTGCCAGCAGTGAACTAACAGGGACAGGGGAGACC.

As regards this clone: One junction end does not reproduce the germline sequence, and a read error may be involved. The DNA ends 3 residues before the CDR3 does, and the rest of the CDR3 is filled in from the germline J gene. Other nucleotide sequences from this sample produce the same CDR3. The J gene is TRBJ1-3, the V gene TRBV19, with D perhaps TRBD1 (5 bases). The CDR3 is 17 amino acids. Germline-derived CDR1 and CDR2 are LNHDA and SQIVND (reference sequence). Partial CDR3 DNA: TGTGCCAGTAGTCCGACGCCACAGGTGATCTCTGGAAACACA. This encodes CASSPTPQVISGNT. In full, the CDR3 is CASSPTPQVISGNTIYF.

A note on this clone: The read halts 3 residues ahead of the CDR3 end, with the missing end drawn from the germline J gene. The V gene is TRBV20-1, the J gene TRBJ2-3; D possibly corresponds to TRBD2 (6 bases). V was pared by 5 bases and J by 5 bases, with 14 bases between. Germline lookup yields CDR1 DFQATT and CDR2 SNEGSKA (reference sequence). CDR3 length: 13 amino acids. The covered CDR3 bases are TGCAGTGCTTTATATAGCGGAAGAGATACG. Translated, it gives CSALYSGRDT. The whole CDR3 sequence is CSALYSGRDTQYF.

Comments on this clone: The read falls 3 residues short of the CDR3 end, and the missing part is taken from the germline J gene. The V gene is TRBV30, the J gene TRBJ2-2, with no clear D. The CDR3 consists of 12 residues. From germline, CDR1 is GTSNPN and CDR2 SVGIG (reference sequence). Trimming removed 5 bases from V and 6 bases from J, with 10 bases in between. CDR3 DNA, as far as it was read: TGTGCCTGGGCCCCTGAGCCCGGGGAG. This codes for CAWAPEPGE. The whole CDR3 reads CAWAPEPGELFF.

Details on this clone: Read data end 3 residues before the CDR3 end; the end is taken from the germline J gene. The same CDR3 is also encoded by other DNA sequences in this sample. V is TRBV19 and J is TRBJ1-3; D unresolved. The V gene's germline CDR1 is LNHDA and CDR2 SQIVND (reference sequence). This CDR3 comprises 22 residues. Here the CDR3 reads CASRPYHTNSPRWPPSGNTIYF. The DNA read from the CDR3 is TGTGCAAGTCGTCCATATCACACGAATTCTCCCAGGTGGCCACCCTCTGGAAACACC. Full variable domain (missing parts from reference TRBV19 and TRBJ1-3): DGGITQSPKYLFRKEGQNVTLSCEQNLNHDAMYWYRQDPGQGLRLIYYSQIVNDFQKGDIAEGYSVSREKKESFPLTVTSAQKNPTAFYLCASRPYHTNSPRWPPSGNTIYFGEGSWLTVV.

In the case of this clone: The CDR3 is cut off 3 residues early in the read; its end comes from the germline J gene. V gene TRBV10-3 combines with J gene TRBJ2-1; 11 bases align to TRBD2. The V and J ends lost 6 bases and 3 bases, in that order; junction bases with no gene match: 4. Germline V gives CDR1 ENHRY, CDR2 SYGVKD. This CDR3 has 15 amino acids. The CDR3 bases that were read are TGTGCCATCAGGACACTAGCGGGGGTCTACAATGAG. Its translation: CAIRTLAGVYNE. The whole CDR3 protein is CAIRTLAGVYNEQFF.

In the case of this clone: The CDR3 end falls 3 residues outside the read, so it is completed with the germline J gene. The chain combines TRBV2 with TRBJ1-2, with 7 bases identical to TRBD1. The CDR3 loop spans 17 amino acids. Germline assignment: CDR1 SNHLY and CDR2 FYNNEI. The CDR3 is CASSEAQIRTGFRDYTF. The sequenced CDR3 bases are TGTGCCAGCAGTGAAGCGCAAATTAGGACAGGTTTTCGCGAC.